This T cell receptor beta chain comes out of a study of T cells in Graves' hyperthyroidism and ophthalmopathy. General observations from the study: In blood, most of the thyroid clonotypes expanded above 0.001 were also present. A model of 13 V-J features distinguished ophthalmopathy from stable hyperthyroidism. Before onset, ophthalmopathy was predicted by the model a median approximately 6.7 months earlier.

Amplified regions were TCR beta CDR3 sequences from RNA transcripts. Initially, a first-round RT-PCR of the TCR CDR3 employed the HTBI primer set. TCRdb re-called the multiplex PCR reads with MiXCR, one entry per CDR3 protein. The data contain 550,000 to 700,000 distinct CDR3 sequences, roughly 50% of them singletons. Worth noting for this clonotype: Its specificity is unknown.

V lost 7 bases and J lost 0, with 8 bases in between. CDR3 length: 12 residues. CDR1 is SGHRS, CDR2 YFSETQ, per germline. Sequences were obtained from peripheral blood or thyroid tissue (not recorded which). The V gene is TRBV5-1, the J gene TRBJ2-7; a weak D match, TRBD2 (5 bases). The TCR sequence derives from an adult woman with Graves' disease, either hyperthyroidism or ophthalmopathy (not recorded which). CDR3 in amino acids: CASGRDSYEQYF. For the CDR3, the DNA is TGCGCCAGCGGCCGGGACTCCTACGAGCAGTACTTC.